A selection of T cell receptor beta chains follows, all from one sample in a study of blood T cell repertoires in COVID-19. Produced via immunoSEQ multiplex PCR; TCRdb's table is partial and in-frame only. The table shows fewer than 250,000 clones, with 80% occurring only once. The source material was PBMCs or T cells enriched from blood (not recorded which). These receptors all come from a woman in her 40s with acute COVID-19. Each CDR3 is given with its conserved first and last residue. Fields, in order: J gene, clone size, D gene, V gene, CDR3 protein, CDR3 DNA. D genes are given only for firm matches. A row's size may be missing; if present it is once, few, many or a size class.

J: TRBJ1-2
size: NA
D: TRBD1
V: TRBV6-5
CDR3: CASSKGTGERYGYTF
DNA: TGTGCCAGCAGCAAAGGGACAGGGGAGCGCTATGGCTACACCTTC

J: TRBJ1-2
size: NA
D: NA
V: TRBV6-1
CDR3: CALKGDYGYTF
DNA: TGTGCTTTGAAAGGGGATTATGGCTACACCTTC

J: TRBJ2-1
size: few
D: TRBD2
V: TRBV19
CDR3: CASSITSGVNEQFF
DNA: TGTGCCAGTAGTATAACTAGCGGGGTAAATGAGCAGTTCTTC

J: TRBJ1-2
size: NA
D: NA
V: TRBV18
CDR3: CASSEGQHFYGYTF
DNA: TGTGCCAGCTCAGAAGGACAGCATTTTTATGGCTACACCTTC

J: TRBJ1-4
size: NA
D: NA
V: TRBV30
CDR3: CAWGGLLEKLFF
DNA: TGTGCCTGGGGAGGGCTCTTAGAAAAACTGTTTTTT

J: TRBJ2-1
size: few
D: NA
V: TRBV19
CDR3: CASSADWDEQFF
DNA: TGTGCCAGTAGTGCGGACTGGGATGAGCAGTTCTTC

J: TRBJ1-5
size: NA
D: NA
V: TRBV3-1/TRBV3-2
CDR3: CASSQGRGNQPQHF
DNA: TGTGCCAGCAGCCAAGGACGGGGCAATCAGCCCCAGCATTTT

J: TRBJ2-1
size: NA
D: NA
V: TRBV7-2
CDR3: CASSLNRVKGDNEQFF
DNA: TGTGCCAGCAGCTTAAATCGGGTTAAGGGGGACAATGAGCAGTTCTTC

J: TRBJ2-3
size: few
D: NA
V: TRBV6-5
CDR3: CASRAASTDTQYF
DNA: TGTGCCAGCAGAGCGGCTAGCACAGATACGCAGTATTTT

J: TRBJ2-7
size: NA
D: TRBD2
V: TRBV7-8
CDR3: CASSFSGTYYEQYF
DNA: TGTGCCAGCAGCTTCAGCGGGACGTACTACGAGCAGTACTTC

J: TRBJ2-1
size: NA
D: TRBD2
V: TRBV9
CDR3: CASSPQRGVHDEQFF
DNA: TGTGCCAGCAGCCCCCAGCGGGGAGTACACGATGAGCAGTTCTTC

J: TRBJ2-7
size: NA
D: TRBD1
V: TRBV7-6
CDR3: CASSSLDRGSYEQYF
DNA: TGTGCCAGCAGCTCCTTGGACAGGGGGAGCTACGAGCAGTACTTC

J: TRBJ2-7
size: NA
D: NA
V: TRBV19
CDR3: CASTSRRGSYEQYF
DNA: TGTGCCAGTACCTCCCGCCGCGGTTCCTACGAGCAGTACTTC

J: TRBJ2-2
size: NA
D: NA
V: TRBV12-3/TRBV12-4
CDR3: CASSQNTGELFF
DNA: TGTGCCAGCAGCCAAAACACCGGGGAGCTGTTTTTT

J: TRBJ2-2
size: once
D: TRBD1
V: TRBV11-3
CDR3: CASSRGWAGGYTGELFF
DNA: TGTGCCAGCAGCCGAGGCTGGGCAGGGGGATACACCGGGGAGCTGTTTTTT

J: TRBJ1-2
size: NA
D: NA
V: TRBV7-3
CDR3: CASSLTRGNGYTF
DNA: TGTGCCAGCAGCTTAACGCGGGGAAATGGCTACACCTTC

J: TRBJ1-3
size: NA
D: TRBD1
V: TRBV28
CDR3: CASSRQGARNTIYF
DNA: TGTGCCAGCAGTCGACAGGGGGCGAGAAACACCATATATTTT

J: TRBJ2-7
size: NA
D: NA
V: TRBV25-1
CDR3: CASSEHTEAYEQYF
DNA: TGTGCCAGCAGTGAACATACTGAGGCCTACGAGCAGTACTTC

J: TRBJ2-1
size: NA
D: NA
V: TRBV3-1/TRBV3-2
CDR3: CASSQDRGAWFF
DNA: TGTGCCAGCAGCCAAGATCGCGGGGCTTGGTTCTTC

J: TRBJ2-7
size: NA
D: NA
V: TRBV21-1
CDR3: CASSKMVRGGGTYEQYF
DNA: TGTGCCAGCAGCAAAATGGTACGGGGGGGAGGCACCTACGAGCAGTACTTC

J: TRBJ2-5
size: NA
D: NA
V: TRBV19
CDR3: CASSIARQSGETQYF
DNA: TGTGCCAGTAGTATCGCCCGGCAAAGCGGGGAGACCCAGTACTTC

J: TRBJ1-5
size: few
D: NA
V: TRBV11-2
CDR3: CASSLGGGPQHF
DNA: TGTGCCAGCAGCTTAGGGGGGGGGCCCCAGCATTTT

J: TRBJ2-1
size: NA
D: TRBD2
V: TRBV25-1
CDR3: CASGLAGAYNEQFF
DNA: TGTGCCAGCGGATTAGCGGGGGCCTACAATGAGCAGTTCTTC

J: TRBJ2-3
size: few
D: NA
V: TRBV4-2
CDR3: CASSPGMGDTQYF
DNA: TGTGCCAGCAGCCCGGGGATGGGAGATACGCAGTATTTT

J: TRBJ2-4
size: NA
D: TRBD1
V: TRBV19
CDR3: CASRGQGIAKNIQYF
DNA: TGTGCCAGTAGAGGACAGGGAATAGCCAAAAACATTCAGTACTTC

J: TRBJ1-1
size: NA
D: NA
V: TRBV2
CDR3: CASSEERDTEAFF
DNA: TGTGCCAGCAGTGAAGAGAGGGACACTGAAGCTTTCTTT

J: TRBJ2-1
size: NA
D: TRBD1
V: TRBV6-6
CDR3: CASSAFLRRGQSLFPLLEQFF
DNA: TGTGCCAGCAGCGCATTCCTCAGAAGGGGACAGTCCTTGTTCCCTTTGCTTGAGCAGTTCTTC

J: TRBJ2-1
size: NA
D: NA
V: TRBV24-1
CDR3: CATGGARGYNEQFF
DNA: TGTGCCACCGGCGGGGCTAGGGGCTACAATGAGCAGTTCTTC

J: TRBJ1-3
size: NA
D: NA
V: TRBV6-1
CDR3: CASSDRLQHSLNTIYF
DNA: TGTGCCAGCAGTGATAGGTTACAGCACTCTTTAAACACCATATATTTT

J: TRBJ1-6
size: NA
D: TRBD1
V: TRBV7-9
CDR3: CASSLGGQVNSPLHF
DNA: TGTGCCAGCAGCTTAGGTGGACAGGTTAATTCACCCCTCCACTTT

J: TRBJ1-4
size: NA
D: NA
V: TRBV5-1
CDR3: CASADAGASNEKLFF
DNA: TGCGCCAGCGCGGATGCGGGGGCCTCTAATGAAAAACTGTTTTTT

J: TRBJ1-6
size: NA
D: TRBD1
V: TRBV3-1/TRBV3-2
CDR3: CASSRRPGQGRAPLHF
DNA: TGTGCCAGCAGCCGACGGCCCGGACAGGGTAGAGCACCCCTCCACTTT

J: TRBJ1-6
size: NA
D: NA
V: TRBV18
CDR3: CASSPDRSGVNSPLHF
DNA: TGTGCCAGCTCTCCAGACAGGTCTGGGGTTAATTCACCCCTCCACTTT

J: TRBJ2-7
size: once
D: NA
V: TRBV4-3
CDR3: CASSQVRGTYEQYF
DNA: TGCGCCAGCAGCCAAGTTAGGGGCACCTACGAGCAGTACTTC

J: TRBJ2-7
size: NA
D: NA
V: TRBV5-1
CDR3: CASSLAGTTYEQYF
DNA: TGCGCCAGCAGCTTGGCCGGGACAACCTACGAGCAGTACTTC

J: TRBJ1-5
size: once
D: NA
V: TRBV7-8
CDR3: CASSLSTGRQPQHF
DNA: TGTGCCAGCAGCTTATCTACAGGGCGACAGCCCCAGCATTTT

J: TRBJ2-1
size: NA
D: TRBD1
V: TRBV24-1
CDR3: CATHGTEEPNEQFF
DNA: TGTGCCACCCACGGGACAGAAGAACCTAATGAGCAGTTCTTC

J: TRBJ2-7
size: NA
D: NA
V: TRBV18
CDR3: CASSPPKEHQYEQYF
DNA: TGTGCCAGCTCACCACCGAAAGAACACCAATACGAGCAGTACTTC

J: TRBJ2-1
size: once
D: NA
V: TRBV2
CDR3: CASSSKQGRAYNEQFF
DNA: TGTGCCAGCAGTTCCAAACAGGGTAGGGCCTACAATGAGCAGTTCTTC

J: TRBJ1-6
size: medium-sized
D: NA
V: TRBV2
CDR3: CASHPGGVNSPLHF
DNA: TGTGCCAGCCACCCCGGGGGGGTAAATTCACCCCTCCACTTT

J: TRBJ2-7
size: few
D: TRBD2
V: TRBV6-5
CDR3: CASRHGTSGAYEQYF
DNA: TGTGCCAGCAGACACGGGACTAGCGGGGCCTACGAGCAGTACTTC

J: TRBJ1-1
size: NA
D: NA
V: TRBV5-5
CDR3: CASSFWASEAFF
DNA: TGTGCCAGCAGTTTTTGGGCATCTGAAGCTTTCTTT

J: TRBJ2-5
size: few
D: NA
V: TRBV5-1
CDR3: CASSLGQTNQETQYF
DNA: TGCGCCAGCAGCTTGGGACAGACAAACCAAGAGACCCAGTACTTC

J: TRBJ2-4
size: NA
D: NA
V: TRBV7-9
CDR3: CASSPYDSLAKNIQYF
DNA: TGTGCCAGCAGCCCCTATGACAGTCTAGCCAAAAACATTCAGTACTTC

J: TRBJ2-5
size: NA
D: NA
V: TRBV18
CDR3: CASSPRGRETQYF
DNA: TGTGCCAGCTCACCACGGGGCCGGGAGACCCAGTACTTC

J: TRBJ1-5
size: few
D: NA
V: TRBV19
CDR3: CASSPQGSNQPQHF
DNA: TGTGCCAGTAGCCCGCAGGGGAGCAATCAGCCCCAGCATTTT

J: TRBJ1-2
size: once
D: NA
V: TRBV12-5
CDR3: CASGLGGTVGGYTF
DNA: TGTGCTAGTGGTTTGGGTGGTACAGTAGGTGGCTACACCTTC

J: TRBJ1-2
size: few
D: NA
V: TRBV19
CDR3: CATRMGQGGGYTF
DNA: TGTGCCACACGAATGGGGCAGGGAGGCGGCTACACCTTC

J: TRBJ1-5
size: NA
D: NA
V: TRBV21-1
CDR3: CASSKVSKETSLEQPQHF
DNA: TGTGCCAGCAGCAAAGTAAGTAAAGAAACCTCTTTAGAACAGCCCCAGCATTTT

J: TRBJ1-2
size: NA
D: NA
V: TRBV6-5
CDR3: CASSPDRTNYGYTF
DNA: TGTGCCAGCAGTCCGGACAGAACTAACTATGGCTACACCTTC

J: TRBJ1-1
size: NA
D: NA
V: TRBV19
CDR3: CATAQTGQTEAFF
DNA: TGTGCCACAGCGCAAACAGGTCAGACTGAAGCTTTCTTT

J: TRBJ2-7
size: NA
D: TRBD2
V: TRBV5-4
CDR3: CASSFAGDPYEQYF
DNA: TGTGCCAGCAGCTTCGCGGGAGATCCCTACGAGCAGTACTTC

J: TRBJ2-1
size: NA
D: TRBD2
V: TRBV7-2
CDR3: CASSLPSGSYNEQFF
DNA: TGTGCCAGCAGCTTACCTAGCGGGTCCTACAATGAGCAGTTCTTC